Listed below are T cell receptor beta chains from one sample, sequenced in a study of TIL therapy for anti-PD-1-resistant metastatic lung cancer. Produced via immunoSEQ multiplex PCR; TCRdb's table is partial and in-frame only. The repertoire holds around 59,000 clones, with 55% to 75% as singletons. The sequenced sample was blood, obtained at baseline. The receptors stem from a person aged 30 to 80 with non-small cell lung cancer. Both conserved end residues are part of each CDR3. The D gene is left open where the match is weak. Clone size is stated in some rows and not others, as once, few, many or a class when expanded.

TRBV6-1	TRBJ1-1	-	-	TGTGCCAGCAGTGAATTAGTGGGGCAGACGGCGAACACTGAAGCTTTCTTT	CASSELVGQTANTEAFF
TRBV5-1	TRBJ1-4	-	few	TGCGCCAGCAGCTCAGCGGGCCTTAATGAAAAACTGTTTTTT	CASSSAGLNEKLFF
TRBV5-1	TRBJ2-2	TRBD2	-	TGCGCCAGCAGCTTGGCCGTTAGCGGGAGGGCCACCGGGGAGCTGTTTTTT	CASSLAVSGRATGELFF
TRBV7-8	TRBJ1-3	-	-	TGTGCCAGCAGCTTAGAAGGCTCTGGAAACACCATATATTTT	CASSLEGSGNTIYF
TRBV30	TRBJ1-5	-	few	TGTGCCTGGAGTGTCAATAGCAATCAGCCCCAGCATTTT	CAWSVNSNQPQHF
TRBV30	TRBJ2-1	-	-	TGTGCCTGGAGTCTGGATAGCGAGGATGAGCAGTTCTTC	CAWSLDSEDEQFF
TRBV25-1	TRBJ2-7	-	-	TGTGCCAGCAGTGACAGTAGGCGCCCCTACGAGCAGTACTTC	CASSDSRRPYEQYF
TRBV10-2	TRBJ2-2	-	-	TGCGCCAGCAGTGCACGGGGAGGGACAGGAGGAAACACCGGGGAGCTGTTTTTT	CASSARGGTGGNTGELFF
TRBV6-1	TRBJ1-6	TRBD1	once	TGTGCCAGCTCCGGGACAGGGATAAATTCACCCCTCCACTTT	CASSGTGINSPLHF
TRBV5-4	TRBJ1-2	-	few	TGTGCCAGCAGCCCTATCGACGGTGAGAGCTACACCTTC	CASSPIDGESYTF
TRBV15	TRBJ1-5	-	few	TGTGCCACCAGCAGAGGAGGGCAGAATCAGCCCCAGCATTTT	CATSRGGQNQPQHF
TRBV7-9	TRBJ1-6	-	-	TGTGCCAGCAGCTTAGCCTCGCCCGAGGGTTCACCCCTCCACTTT	CASSLASPEGSPLHF
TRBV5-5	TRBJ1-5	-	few	TGTGCCAGCAGCTACCTAGGACAGCCCCAGCATTTT	CASSYLGQPQHF
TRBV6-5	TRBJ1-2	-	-	TGTGCCAGCAGTTACTCTCAGAATAACTATGGCTACACCTTC	CASSYSQNNYGYTF
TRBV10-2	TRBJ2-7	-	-	TGCGCCAGCAGCGAGGACGCGTTCGGGTTCTACGAGCAGTACTTC	CASSEDAFGFYEQYF
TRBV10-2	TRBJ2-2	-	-	TGCGCCAGCAGTCTACGTCGTGCCGGGGAGCTGTTTTTT	CASSLRRAGELFF
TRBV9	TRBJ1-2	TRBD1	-	TGTGCCAGCAGCGCTGTCGGACAGGGGCGATTTAACTATGGCTACACCTTC	CASSAVGQGRFNYGYTF
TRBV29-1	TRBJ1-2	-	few	TGCAGCTCCGGACCCGCTGCCTATGGCTACACCTTC	CSSGPAAYGYTF
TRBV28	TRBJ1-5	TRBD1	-	TGTGCCAGCACCCCCTTGGGGGACAGGGTCTTGCAGCCCCAGCATTTT	CASTPLGDRVLQPQHF
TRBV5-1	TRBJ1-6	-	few	TGCGCCAGCAGCTTGGACATACAGAGCTCCTATAATTCACCCCTCCACTTT	CASSLDIQSSYNSPLHF
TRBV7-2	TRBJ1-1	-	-	TGTGCCAGCAGCTTCCGTACAGGTGGGGCTTTCTTT	CASSFRTGGAFF
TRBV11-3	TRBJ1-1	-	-	TGTGCCAGCAGCTTAGAAGAGACGGAGGGTGAAGCTTTCTTT	CASSLEETEGEAFF
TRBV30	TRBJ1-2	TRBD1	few	TGTGCCTGGAGCCCCGGGACAGGGCATGGCTACACCTTC	CAWSPGTGHGYTF
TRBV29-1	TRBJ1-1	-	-	TGCAGCTCCGCTAGGATGAACACTGAAGCTTTCTTT	CSSARMNTEAFF
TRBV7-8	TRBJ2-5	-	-	TGTGCCAGCAGCGCCACTAGCTACAACGGGGAGACCCAGTACTTC	CASSATSYNGETQYF
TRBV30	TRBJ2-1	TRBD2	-	TGTGCCTGGACCCGTCCGGGACTAGCGGGGGGACATGAGCAGTTCTTC	CAWTRPGLAGGHEQFF
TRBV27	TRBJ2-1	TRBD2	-	TGTGCCAGCAGCCCGTCGGCGGGAGACGATCACAATGAGCAGTTCTTC	CASSPSAGDDHNEQFF
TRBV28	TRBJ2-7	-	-	TGTGCCACTAATAAGGCAGGGAGCTCCTACGAGCAGTACTTC	CATNKAGSSYEQYF
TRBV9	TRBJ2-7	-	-	TGTGCCAGCAGCTCAGGGGGTAGCGGAGGCTACGAGCAGTACTTC	CASSSGGSGGYEQYF